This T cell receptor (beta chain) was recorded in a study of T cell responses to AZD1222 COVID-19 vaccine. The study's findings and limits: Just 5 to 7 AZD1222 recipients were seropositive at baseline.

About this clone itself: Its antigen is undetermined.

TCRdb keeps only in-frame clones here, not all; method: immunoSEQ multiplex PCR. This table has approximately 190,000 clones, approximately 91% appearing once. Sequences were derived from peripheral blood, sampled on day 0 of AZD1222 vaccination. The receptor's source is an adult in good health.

The CDR3 loop is CASSERTSGHEQYF. The CDR3 DNA is TGTGCCAGCAGTGAGCGTACTAGCGGCCACGAGCAGTACTTC. The chain links TRBV25-1 to TRBJ2-7; 8 bases agree with TRBD2. The junction had 6 bases not matched to a gene; V was cut back by 3 bases and J by 5 bases. The CDR3 has 14 residues. Germline loops: CDR1 MGHDK, CDR2 SYGVNS.